This T cell receptor (beta chain) was recorded in a study of blood T cell repertoires in COVID-19. At the level of the study: The cDNA or gDNA used as material had been derived from T cells, B-cell-depleted T cells, or PBMCs.

Germline CDR1 is SGDLS and CDR2 is YYNGEE. The V end lost 2 bases, the J end lost 1 base, and 6 bases lay between the germline ends. The CDR3 length is 13 residues. Sequencing used immunoSEQ multiplex PCR; TCRdb keeps in-frame clones, though not all of them. The table includes nearly 300,000 clones, approximately 84% detected once. In Seattle, patients joined the study during active infection and were tracked longitudinally. Material: peripheral blood. The rearrangement uses TRBV9 and TRBJ1-1; a possible D gene is TRBD1 (5 bases). The clonotype was recovered from a human donor with COVID-19, enrolled during active disease. The donor label of this sample is uncertain. This CDR3 is CASSVGANTEAFF. The DNA for the CDR3 is TGTGCCAGCAGCGTTGGGGCGAACACTGAAGCTTTCTTT. The whole variable domain, remainder taken from reference TRBV9 and TRBJ1-1, is DSGVTQTPKHLITATGQRVTLRCSPRSGDLSVYWYQQSLDQGLQFLIQYYNGEERAKGNILERFSAQQFPDLHSELNLSSLELGDSALYFCASSVGANTEAFFGQGTRLTVV.